A selection of T cell receptor beta chains follows, all from one sample in a study of shared clonotypes between healthy human individuals. Some clones are missing from TCRdb's copy, which holds only in-frame ones; the method was immunoSEQ multiplex PCR. This table holds roughly 490,000 clones, about 79% found once. Sequencing input: PBMCs. The source of these receptors is a woman between 40 and 50 years old in good health. Some clones in this sample may be carry-over from other donors' samples. Both conserved end residues are part of each CDR3. A D gene is named only where the DNA matches it firmly. Part of the rows lack a size; the others show once, few, many or a class for expanded clones.

V gene,J gene,CDR3 length,D gene,clone size,CDR3 protein,CDR3 DNA
TRBV13,TRBJ2-3,16,.,.,CASSSRYSGSTDTQYF,TGTGCCAGCAGTTCGCGGTACAGCGGGAGCACAGATACGCAGTATTTT
TRBV7-8,TRBJ2-7,14,TRBD2,.,CASSLSGVQSEQYF,TGTGCCAGCAGCTTAAGCGGGGTGCAAAGCGAGCAGTACTTC
TRBV6-1,TRBJ2-2,14,.,.,CASSSGPNTGELFF,TGTGCCAGCAGTAGCGGGCCGAACACCGGGGAGCTGTTTTTT
TRBV18,TRBJ1-2,12,.,.,CASSPGEYGYTF,TGTGCCAGCTCCCCAGGGGAATATGGCTACACCTTC
TRBV10-2,TRBJ2-4,16,TRBD2,.,CASSAGTSGRGAVQYF,TGCGCCAGCAGCGCTGGGACTAGCGGGAGGGGGGCAGTTCAGTACTTC
TRBV6-5,TRBJ2-7,11,.,.,CASTLGGEQYF,TGTGCCAGCACCCTGGGGGGCGAGCAGTACTTC
TRBV29-1,TRBJ1-1,12,.,few,CTVAGTYTEAFF,TGCACGGTCGCGGGGACATACACTGAAGCTTTCTTT
TRBV5-1,TRBJ2-2,15,TRBD2,.,CASSLTSGRTGELFF,TGCGCCAGCAGCTTGACTAGCGGGAGGACTGGGGAGCTGTTTTTT
TRBV5-6,TRBJ2-2,15,TRBD1,.,CASSLSGTGGRELFF,TGTGCCAGCAGCTTGTCGGGGACAGGGGGACGGGAGCTGTTTTTT
TRBV4-1,TRBJ2-2,19,TRBD1,.,CASSRSPPGQGARGGELFF,TGCGCCAGCAGCCGATCCCCACCGGGACAGGGGGCGCGGGGCGGGGAGCTGTTTTTT
TRBV30,TRBJ2-1,15,TRBD2,.,CAWSVLAGSYNEQFF,TGTGCCTGGAGTGTACTAGCGGGGTCCTACAATGAGCAGTTCTTC
TRBV9,TRBJ1-1,14,.,.,CASSATSRPGQAFF,TGTGCCAGCAGCGCGACCTCGCGGCCGGGGCAAGCTTTCTTT
TRBV28,TRBJ1-1,15,.,.,CASSGPPAMNTEAFF,TGTGCCAGCAGCGGGCCCCCAGCTATGAACACTGAAGCTTTCTTT
TRBV28,TRBJ2-2,11,.,.,CASSLAGELFF,TGTGCCAGCAGTTTAGCCGGGGAGCTGTTTTTT
TRBV5-1,TRBJ2-5,11,.,few,CASSLDGEQYF,TGCGCCAGCAGCTTGGATGGGGAGCAGTACTTC
TRBV10-3,TRBJ2-3,17,.,.,CAISGGVTRESTDTQYF,TGTGCCATCAGTGGGGGTGTGACGAGAGAGAGCACAGATACGCAGTATTTT
TRBV27,TRBJ1-1,15,TRBD1,once,CASSRDRGQFTEAFF,TGTGCCAGCAGTCGGGACAGGGGGCAGTTCACTGAAGCTTTCTTT
TRBV10-3,TRBJ2-7,17,TRBD1,many,CAISGGGDRRSSYEQYF,TGTGCCATCAGTGGAGGTGGGGACAGGAGAAGCTCCTACGAGCAGTACTTC
TRBV11-2,TRBJ2-3,16,.,.,CASSLALGGVTDTQYF,TGTGCCAGCAGCCTAGCTCTAGGGGGGGTGACAGATACGCAGTATTTT
TRBV28,TRBJ2-7,15,TRBD1,.,CASSLSGTVAYEQYF,TGTGCCAGCAGTTTATCCGGGACAGTAGCCTACGAGCAGTACTTC
TRBV6-4,TRBJ2-3,14,TRBD1,.,CASSGQAHTDTQYF,TGTGCCAGCAGCGGACAGGCCCACACAGATACGCAGTATTTT
TRBV19,TRBJ2-2,15,.,.,CASSIPGADTGELFF,TGTGCCAGTAGTATCCCGGGGGCGGACACCGGGGAGCTGTTTTTT
TRBV9,TRBJ2-2,14,TRBD2,.,CASELATNTGELFF,TGTGCCAGCGAACTAGCGACGAACACCGGGGAGCTGTTTTTT
TRBV27,TRBJ2-3,13,.,.,CASSSTPTDTQYF,TGTGCCAGCAGTTCTACACCCACAGATACGCAGTATTTT